This T cell receptor (beta chain) was sequenced in a study of T cells in Graves' hyperthyroidism and ophthalmopathy. Study-level results: Stable hyperthyroidism was separated from ophthalmopathy by a model based on 13 V-J features. Peripheral blood also featured most of the thyroid clonotypes expanded above 0.001.

Germline lookup yields CDR1 SGDLS and CDR2 YYNGEE. The CDR3 is 15 residues long. J was trimmed by 4 bases and V by 4 bases; bases with no gene match: 9. Uncontrolled infection, other autoimmune disease, pregnancy or lactation disqualified patients from enrolment. The investigators amplified TCR beta CDR3 regions from RNA transcripts. HTBI primers were employed in a first-round RT-PCR of the TCR CDR3. TCRdb called the multiplex PCR reads again in MiXCR, with one record for every CDR3 protein. The table shows about 510,000 distinct CDR3 sequences, with about 15% occurring only once. This clonotype was found many times. Antigen specificity is unknown.

The V gene is TRBV9, the J gene TRBJ2-7, with 9 positions matching TRBD1. The sample consisted of blood. The source is a woman in her thirties or forties with Graves' hyperthyroidism. The CDR3 coding sequence is TGTGCCAGCAGCCTGGGGACAGGGTTAAGGTACGAGCAGTACTTC. Its translation is CASSLGTGLRYEQYF.